This TCR beta chain was identified in a study of shared T cell receptors in the human thymus. This clone was seen only once. Some clones are missing from TCRdb's copy, which holds only in-frame ones; the method was immunoSEQ multiplex PCR. Among about 610,000 clones listed, roughly 90% were seen once. The CDR3 loop spans 19 amino acids. V trimming: 1 base; J trimming: 7 bases; junction bases outside the gene matches: 17. Germline CDR1 is LGHNA and CDR2 is YSLEER. These data were also reused for a study on human thymus T cells. That source reports: Thymus specimens were resections from corrective heart surgery.

The rearrangement joins TRBV4-3 to TRBJ2-2, with 8 bases aligning to TRBD1. The sequence was obtained from a boy younger than two with a congenital heart defect. The sequenced sample consisted of thymocytes. The CDR3 sequence: CASSQVRNSDRGKDGELFF. DNA of the CDR3: TGCGCCAGCAGCCAAGTTAGAAATAGTGACAGGGGTAAGGACGGGGAGCTGTTTTTT.